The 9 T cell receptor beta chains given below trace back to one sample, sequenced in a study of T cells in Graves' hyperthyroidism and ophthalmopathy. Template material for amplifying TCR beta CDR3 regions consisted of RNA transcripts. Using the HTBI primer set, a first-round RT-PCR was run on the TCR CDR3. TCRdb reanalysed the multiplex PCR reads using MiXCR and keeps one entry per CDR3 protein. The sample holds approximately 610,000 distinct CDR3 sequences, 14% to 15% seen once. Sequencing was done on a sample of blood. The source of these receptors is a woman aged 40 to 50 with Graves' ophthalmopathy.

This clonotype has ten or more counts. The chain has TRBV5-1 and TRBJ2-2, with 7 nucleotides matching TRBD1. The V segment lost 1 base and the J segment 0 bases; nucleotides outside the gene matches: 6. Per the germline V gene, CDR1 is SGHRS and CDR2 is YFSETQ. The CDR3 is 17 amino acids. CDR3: CASSLTGDAANTGELFF. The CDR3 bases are TGCGCCAGCAGCTTGACAGGGGATGCCGCGAACACCGGGGAGCTGTTTTTT.

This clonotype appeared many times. CDR3 bases: TGCAGTGCCTACAACCCCGGGGCCGGGGGTACCGGGGAGCTGTTTTTT. This codes for CSAYNPGAGGTGELFF. The chain employs TRBV20-1 and TRBJ2-2; tentatively, D is TRBD2 (6 bases). V lost 6 bases and J lost 5, with 22 bases in between. This CDR3 has 16 residues. Germline CDR1 DFQATT, CDR2 SNEGSKA (reference sequence).

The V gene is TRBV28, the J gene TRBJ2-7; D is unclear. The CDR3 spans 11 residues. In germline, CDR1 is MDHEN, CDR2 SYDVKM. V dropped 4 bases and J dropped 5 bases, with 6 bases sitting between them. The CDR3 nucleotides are TGTGCCAGCAGTTCCTGGGACGAGCAGTACTTC. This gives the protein CASSSWDEQYF.

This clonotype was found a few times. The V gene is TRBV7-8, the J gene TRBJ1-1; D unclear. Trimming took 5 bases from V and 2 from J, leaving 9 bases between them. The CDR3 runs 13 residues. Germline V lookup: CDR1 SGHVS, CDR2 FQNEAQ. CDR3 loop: CASSNGRNTEAFF. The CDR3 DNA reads TGTGCCAGCAGCAACGGACGTAACACTGAAGCTTTCTTT.

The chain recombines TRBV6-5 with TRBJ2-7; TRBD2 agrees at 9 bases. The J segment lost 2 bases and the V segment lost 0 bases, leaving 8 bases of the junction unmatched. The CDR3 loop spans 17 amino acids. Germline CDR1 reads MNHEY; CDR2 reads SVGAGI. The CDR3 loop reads CASSYSSVAGAPYEQYF. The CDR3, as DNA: TGTGCCAGCAGTTACTCGAGTGTAGCGGGAGCGCCCTACGAGCAGTACTTC.

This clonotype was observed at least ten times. CDR3 protein: CASLGSGANVLTF. CDR3 DNA sequence: TGTGCCAGCCTCGGGTCCGGGGCCAACGTCCTGACTTTC. The genes are TRBV27 and TRBJ2-6; D gene uncertain. The CDR3 totals 13 residues. Germline CDR1 and CDR2: MNHEY and SMNVEV (reference sequence). Trimming removed 8 bases at V and 4 bases at J, with 9 bases between.

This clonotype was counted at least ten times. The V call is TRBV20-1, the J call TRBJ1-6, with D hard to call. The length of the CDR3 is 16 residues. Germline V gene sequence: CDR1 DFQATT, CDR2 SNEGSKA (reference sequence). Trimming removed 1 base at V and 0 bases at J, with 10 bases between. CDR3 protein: CSARVSSSSYNSPLHF. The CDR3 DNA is TGCAGTGCTAGAGTTTCGTCTAGCTCCTATAATTCACCCCTCCACTTT.

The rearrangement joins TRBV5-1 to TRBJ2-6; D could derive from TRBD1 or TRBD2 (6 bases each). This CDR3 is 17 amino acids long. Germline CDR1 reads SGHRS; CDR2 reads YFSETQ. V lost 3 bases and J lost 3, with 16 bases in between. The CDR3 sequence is CASSSRGVSLGANVLTF. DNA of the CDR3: TGCGCCAGCAGCTCGAGGGGGGTTTCACTTGGGGCCAACGTCCTGACTTTC.

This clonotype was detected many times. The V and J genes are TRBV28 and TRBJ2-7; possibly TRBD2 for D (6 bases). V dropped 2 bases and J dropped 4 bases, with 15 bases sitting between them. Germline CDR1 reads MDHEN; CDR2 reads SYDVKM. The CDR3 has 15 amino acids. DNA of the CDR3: TGTGCCAGCAGTTTAGCCGGGGACTCCCAATACGAGCAGTACTTC. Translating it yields CASSLAGDSQYEQYF.